This section outlines one T cell receptor beta chain sequence together with its context. What it binds is not known. These data originate in a study of vaccination and CD4 T cells after COVID-19. Study overall: In the convalescent group, nasal swab PCR was SARS-CoV-2 positive; some 10 cases were mild and one severe.

The assay that was used to sequence DNA from cultured CD4+ T cells was the Oncomine TCR Beta short-read assay. A single record per CDR3 protein comes from TCRdb applying MiXCR to the PCR reads. The sample includes 10,000 to 15,000 distinct CDR3 sequences, around 47% of them seen just once. Treatment indicated: roughly ten-day PBMC culture with coronavirus spike peptide pools or control peptides (ViraFEST assay). In the ViraFEST assay, peptide-pool expansion preceded TCR sequencing of expanded clonotypes. Study-wide results and caveats: Spike mono-reactivity was evident in 304 of the 307 vaccine-specific clones derived from convalescent patients.

The specimen was CD4+ T cells from blood, cultured in vitro. The receptor was derived from a human donor who had recovered from COVID-19.

The CDR3 is CASSFGKLSGANVLTF. The CDR3 coding sequence is TGTGCCAGCAGTTTCGGCAAGCTATCTGGGGCCAACGTCCTGACTTTC. The J gene is TRBJ2-6, the V gene TRBV12-3 or TRBV12-4; D remains ambiguous. The V end was cut by 3 bases, the J end by 1 base, with 10 bases between. The CDR3 length is 16 residues.